The clone carrying this TCR beta chain appeared once. Its antigen is still unknown. Between the trimmed V and J ends, which lost 6 bases and 1 base, there was a span of 14 bases. Germline CDR1 SQVTM, CDR2 ANQGSEA. CDR3 length equals 14 residues. This entry is derived from a study of cytomegalovirus exposure and HLA in healthy donors. Primers: 60 Vbeta forward and 13 Jbeta reverse. Assay used: immunoSEQ multiplex PCR; TCRdb lists only in-frame clones, some missing. The sample holds about 82,000 clones; under 80% are singletons and the top ten take under 15%. Whole-study findings and limits: Later analysis placed DRB1 highest and HLA-C lowest in TCR association rates, which differed by HLA locus. What a later analysis reportedly showed was that an Asian-associated ancestry cluster had fewer N-insertions than the approximately 700-donor mean. Later on, analysis showed that most CMV-associated TCR beta chains appeared to be HLA-restricted.

The J gene is TRBJ2-3, the V gene TRBV29-1, with a weak D call TRBD2 (7 bases). The specimen sequenced was PBMCs. This TCR came from a human donor in good health. The chain's CDR3 is CSVAGQGGTDTQYF. The DNA for the CDR3 is TGCAGCGTAGCGGGACAAGGAGGCACAGATACGCAGTATTTT.